The text below deals with one TCR beta chain. V was clipped by 5 bases and J by 10 bases, with 14 bases between them. The germline gives CDR1 LNHDA, CDR2 SQIVND (reference sequence). The CDR3 consists of 12 residues. This record belongs to a study of blood T cell repertoires in COVID-19. Study details: Some COVID-19 samples were acute and others convalescent; all came from the United States, Italy and Spain. T cells, B-cell-depleted T cells, or PBMCs supplied cDNA or gDNA.

Using immunoSEQ multiplex PCR, the repertoire was profiled, and TCRdb retains in-frame clones only, with some absent. The sample has approximately 300,000 clones, approximately 82% seen once. The chain links TRBV19 to TRBJ1-1; D gene ambiguous. The source is a woman aged 50 to 65 with acute or convalescent COVID-19. Sequencing used peripheral blood. In DNA, the CDR3 is TGTGCCAGTAGTCATTTAAGCCAGGCAGCTTTCTTT. This sequence encodes CASSHLSQAAFF.